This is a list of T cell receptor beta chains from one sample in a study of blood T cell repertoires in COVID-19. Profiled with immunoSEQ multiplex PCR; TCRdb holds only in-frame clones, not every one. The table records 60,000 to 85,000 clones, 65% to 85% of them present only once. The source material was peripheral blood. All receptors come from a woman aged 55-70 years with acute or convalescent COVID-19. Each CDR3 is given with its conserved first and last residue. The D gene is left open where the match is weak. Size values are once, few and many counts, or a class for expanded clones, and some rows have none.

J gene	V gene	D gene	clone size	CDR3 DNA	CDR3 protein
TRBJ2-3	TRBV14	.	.	TGTGCCAGCAGCCTGCAAGCGACTAGCACAGATACGCAGTATTTT	CASSLQATSTDTQYF
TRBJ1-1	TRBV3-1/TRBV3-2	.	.	TGTGCCAGCAGCCAAGGTTATGGGGAGGGTAGCGGGGCTTTCTTT	CASSQGYGEGSGAFF
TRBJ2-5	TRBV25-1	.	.	TGTGCCAGCAGCCCAGTTGGGGCAGGGGAGACCCAGTACTTC	CASSPVGAGETQYF
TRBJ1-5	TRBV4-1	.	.	TGCGCCAGCAGCCAGGCAGGATTGTATCAGCCCCAGCATTTT	CASSQAGLYQPQHF
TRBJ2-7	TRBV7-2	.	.	TGTGCCAGCAGCGCCAGCTCCTACGAGCAGTACTTC	CASSASSYEQYF
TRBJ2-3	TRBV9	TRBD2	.	TGTGCCAGCAGCGTACTGGGCGGGGGGAGAGTTGGAGATACGCAGTATTTT	CASSVLGGGRVGDTQYF
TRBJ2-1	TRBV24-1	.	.	TGTGCCACCAGTGACCACAGGGCCCGGGGCCATGAGCAGTTCTTC	CATSDHRARGHEQFF
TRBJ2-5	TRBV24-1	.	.	TGTGCCACCAGTGATTTGCGCGGGTACCAAGAGACCCAGTACTTC	CATSDLRGYQETQYF
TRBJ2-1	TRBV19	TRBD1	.	TGTGCCAGTAGCTCTAACAGGGGCTCCTACAGTGAGCAGTTCTTC	CASSSNRGSYSEQFF
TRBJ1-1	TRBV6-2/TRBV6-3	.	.	TGTGCCAGCAGTTCTAGGGGCATGAACACTGAAGCTTTCTTT	CASSSRGMNTEAFF
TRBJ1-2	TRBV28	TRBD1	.	TGTGCCAGCAGCCCCCCGGACAGGGGCGGTGGCTACACCTTC	CASSPPDRGGGYTF
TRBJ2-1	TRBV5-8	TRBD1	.	TGTGCCAGCAGCAGGGGACAGGGGTACAATGAGCAGTTCTTC	CASSRGQGYNEQFF
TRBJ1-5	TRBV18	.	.	TGTGCCAGCTCACCCGAAGCGCCTCGTGGTCAGCCCCAGCATTTT	CASSPEAPRGQPQHF
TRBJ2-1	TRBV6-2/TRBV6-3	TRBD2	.	TGTGCCAGCAGCCCTCTAGCGGGTACCTACAATGAGCAGTTCTTC	CASSPLAGTYNEQFF
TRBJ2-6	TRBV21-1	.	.	TGTGCCAGCAGCAAAAACAGGGAGGGAGACGCGCGGGGTCCCACTGGGGCCAACGTCCTGACTTTC	CASSKNREGDARGPTGANVLTF
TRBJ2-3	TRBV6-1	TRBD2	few	TGTGCCAGCAGTGATCCGCGGGGGGGTAGCACAGATACGCAGTATTTT	CASSDPRGGSTDTQYF
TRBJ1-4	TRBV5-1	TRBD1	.	TGCGCCAGCAGCATAGGACAGGGTCGAGAAAAACTGTTTTTT	CASSIGQGREKLFF
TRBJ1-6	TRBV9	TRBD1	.	TGTGCCAGCAGCGGTAGACAGGGGGCAGATTCACCCCTCCACTTT	CASSGRQGADSPLHF
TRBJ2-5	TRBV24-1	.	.	TGTGCCACCAGTGATCAAACAGGGATGGAGACCCAGTACTTC	CATSDQTGMETQYF
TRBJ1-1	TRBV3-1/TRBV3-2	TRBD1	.	TGTGCCAGCAGCCACCGAACAGGGGGAATGGCTGAAGCTTTCTTT	CASSHRTGGMAEAFF
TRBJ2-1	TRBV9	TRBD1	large	TGTGCCAGCAGCGTAGATGGGACAGGGGGTTTCTACAATGAGCAGTTCTTC	CASSVDGTGGFYNEQFF
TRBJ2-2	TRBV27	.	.	TGTGCCAGCAGTTGGGCAGTAAAAACCGGGGAGCTGTTTTTT	CASSWAVKTGELFF
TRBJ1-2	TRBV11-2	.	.	TGTGCCAGCAGCCGCGATGGGACATTTAACTATGGCTACACCTTC	CASSRDGTFNYGYTF
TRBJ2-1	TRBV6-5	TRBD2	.	TGTGCCAGCAGGCCGCTAGCGGGGGCATACAATGAGCAGTTCTTC	CASRPLAGAYNEQFF
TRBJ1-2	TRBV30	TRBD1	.	TGTGCCTGGAGAGAGAAAGGTAGACAGGGCCCTAACTATGGCTACACCTTC	CAWREKGRQGPNYGYTF
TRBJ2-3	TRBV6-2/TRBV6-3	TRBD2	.	TGTGCCAGCAGTCGCCCCGGGGGGGCAGATACGCAGTATTTT	CASSRPGGADTQYF
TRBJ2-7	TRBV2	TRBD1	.	TGTGCCAGCAGAGAGGGACAGCGAAGCTCCTACGAGCAGTACTTC	CASREGQRSSYEQYF
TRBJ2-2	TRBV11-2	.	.	TGTGCCAGCAGCTCACCACCTACAGGGTCCTTCAACACCGGGGAGCTGTTTTTT	CASSSPPTGSFNTGELFF
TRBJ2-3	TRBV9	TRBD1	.	TGTGCCAGCAGCGCCGGGACAGGGGGGAGCACAGATACGCAGTATTTT	CASSAGTGGSTDTQYF
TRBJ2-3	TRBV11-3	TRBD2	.	TGTGCCAGCAGCTCTCAGCGGGGGGGCGTAGATACGCAGTATTTT	CASSSQRGGVDTQYF
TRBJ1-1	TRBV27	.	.	TGTGCCAGCAGTTTAAAGGCAGGAATGAACACTGAAGCTTTCTTT	CASSLKAGMNTEAFF
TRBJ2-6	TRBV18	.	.	TGTGCCAGCTCACCACCGGGACATGGTGTCTCTGGGGCCAACGTCCTGACTTTC	CASSPPGHGVSGANVLTF